Each of the 17 T cell receptor beta chains below was sequenced from the same sample in a study of T cells after yellow fever vaccination. TCRdb independently ran MiXCR on the 5' RACE reads; one entry per CDR3 protein. This sample has 300,000 to 350,000 distinct CDR3 sequences, with approximately 4% found just once. The source material was PBMCs, sampled 15 days after the yellow fever booster vaccination. These receptors were obtained from a man younger than 35 who received the YFV17D yellow fever vaccine.

This clonotype was recorded many times. V is TRBV7-2 and J is TRBJ2-3, with unresolved D. CDR1 and CDR2 (germline): SGHTA, FQGNSA. This CDR3 has 13 residues. V dropped 6 bases and J dropped 2 bases, with 9 bases sitting between them. For the CDR3, the DNA is TGTGCCAGCAGTTCAGGCTACACAGATACGCAGTATTTT. It translates to CASSSGYTDTQYF.

Many counts were recorded for this clonotype. This sequence joins TRBV5-1 and TRBJ2-5; maybe TRBD1 (5 bases). Germline loops: CDR1 SGHRS, CDR2 YFSETQ. Trimming took 1 base from V and 1 from J, leaving 8 bases between them. The CDR3 has 14 amino acids. CDR3 in DNA: TGCGCCAGCAGCTTGTCCACAGGCCAAGAGACCCAGTACTTC. Translation: CASSLSTGQETQYF.

This clonotype occurred many times. The chain has TRBV12-3 or TRBV12-4 and TRBJ1-1; 9 bases are a match to TRBD1. V was clipped by 5 bases and J by 6 bases; unmatched bases: 4. This CDR3 has 13 amino acids. Here the CDR3 DNA reads TGTGCCAGCAGTCCGGGGACAGGGTCTGAAGCTTTCTTT. This translates into CASSPGTGSEAFF.

The table lists this clonotype with a few counts. J is TRBJ2-3 and V is TRBV7-2; tentative D call: TRBD1 (6 bases). The CDR3 is made up of 16 amino acids. Between the trimmed V and J ends, which lost 5 bases and 2 bases, there was a span of 17 bases. From germline, CDR1 is SGHTA and CDR2 FQGNSA. CDR3 nucleotides: TGTGCCAGCAGCGGCCGAGGTACAGGGAACACAGATACGCAGTATTTT. Amino acid sequence: CASSGRGTGNTDTQYF.

The chain links TRBV10-2 to TRBJ1-1; the D gene is possibly TRBD1 (5 bases). CDR1 WSHSY and CDR2 SAAADI come from the germline V gene. The CDR3 spans 13 residues. V was shortened by 9 bases and J by 4 bases, with 15 bases between the two germline ends. CDR3: CASRDHGSTEAFF. CDR3 in DNA: TGCGCCAGTAGGGACCATGGGAGCACTGAAGCTTTCTTT.

This clonotype was detected ten times or more. CDR3 in amino acids: CASSETGANSPLHF. The CDR3 DNA reads TGTGCCAGCAGCGAGACAGGGGCCAATTCACCCCTCCACTTT. The chain carries TRBV12-3 or TRBV12-4 and TRBJ1-6; 8 nucleotides agree with TRBD1. The J segment lost 7 bases and the V segment lost 6 bases, leaving 5 bases of the junction unmatched. CDR3 length: 14 amino acids.

Many counts were recorded for this clonotype. This chain links TRBV5-1 with TRBJ1-2; a weak D match, TRBD1 (5 bases). The germline V gene has CDR1 SGHRS and CDR2 YFSETQ. The CDR3 totals 16 residues. V lost 5 bases and J 2 bases, leaving 19 bases between the germline ends. The CDR3 DNA reads TGCGCCAGCAGGGACGTGGATGGACAAATCAACTATGGCTACACCTTC. This gives the protein CASRDVDGQINYGYTF.

In its sample, this clonotype was seen a few times. V usage is TRBV20-1 and J usage is TRBJ2-7, with D maybe TRBD2 (5 bases). V lost 1 base and J lost 2, with 9 bases in between. The CDR3 runs to 13 residues. Germline V lookup: CDR1 DFQATT, CDR2 SNEGSKA (reference sequence). In DNA, the CDR3 is TGCAGTGCTAGAGGAGGGTTGGCCTACGAGCAGTACTTC. This codes for CSARGGLAYEQYF.

The sample holds a few counts of this clonotype. V and J are TRBV5-1 and TRBJ2-2; 8 nucleotides match TRBD1. The CDR3 runs 17 residues. The V gene's germline CDR1 is SGHRS and CDR2 YFSETQ. V trimming: 4 bases; J trimming: 2 bases; junction bases outside the gene matches: 10. CDR3 nucleotides: TGCGCCAGCAGCCGTCCAACAGGGGGACCTAACACCGGGGAGCTGTTTTTT. Translation: CASSRPTGGPNTGELFF.

This chain uses TRBV20-1 with TRBJ2-7; D tentatively fits TRBD1 or TRBD2 (5 bases each). In germline, CDR1 is DFQATT, CDR2 SNEGSKA (reference sequence). V was clipped by 6 bases and J by 3 bases, with 18 bases between them. The CDR3 length is 14 residues. This CDR3 is CSADSGRVIYEQYV. The CDR3 DNA reads TGCAGTGCCGACTCGGGACGGGTGATCTACGAGCAGTACGTC.

This clonotype was counted a few times. The V call is TRBV7-2, the J call TRBJ2-3; 9 nucleotides line up with TRBD1. Per the germline V gene, CDR1 is SGHTA and CDR2 is FQGNSA. Trimming at V came to 3 bases and at J to 5 bases, leaving 9 bases not matched to a gene. There are 16 residues in the CDR3. The CDR3 coding sequence is TGTGCCAGCAGCTTCACCGGGGGACAGGGTTTAGATACGCAGTATTTT. Its protein is CASSFTGGQGLDTQYF. The whole variable domain, remainder taken from reference TRBV7-2 and TRBJ2-3, is GAGVSQSPSNKVTEKGKDVELRCDPISGHTALYWYRQSLGQGLEFLIYFQGNSAPDKSGLPSDRFSAERTGGSVSTLTIQRTQQEDSAVYLCASSFTGGQGLDTQYFGPGTRLTVL.

This clonotype has only a few counts. The chain links TRBV6-5 to TRBJ1-5; weak D call: TRBD1 (6 bases). The CDR3 covers 18 residues. The ends were cut back, 5 bases at V and 0 bases at J, with 20 bases in the middle. Germline lookup yields CDR1 MNHEY and CDR2 SVGAGI. Written as DNA, the CDR3 is TGTGCCAGCAGTCTAGGGGGGGGCGACTTTTATAGCAATCAGCCCCAGCATTTT. Translation: CASSLGGGDFYSNQPQHF.

This clonotype was seen at least ten times. DNA for the CDR3: TGCGCCAGCACTCCCCAAACTGCTAGCGGGGTCGAGGGGCAGTTCTTC. Amino acids: CASTPQTASGVEGQFF. This sequence joins TRBV5-1 and TRBJ2-1, with 9 bases identical to TRBD2. The J segment lost 12 bases and the V segment lost 6 bases, leaving 19 bases of the junction unmatched. The CDR3 runs to 16 residues. From germline, CDR1 is SGHRS and CDR2 YFSETQ.

This clonotype turned up a few times. This chain uses TRBV7-8 with TRBJ2-2; TRBD2 matches 7 bases. Trimming cost V 0 bases and J 4 bases; bases outside gene matches: 2. Looked up from germline, CDR1 is SGHVS and CDR2 is FQNEAQ. The CDR3 extends over 15 amino acids. The CDR3 spells CASSLAGEGTGELFF. The CDR3 DNA sequence: TGTGCCAGCAGCTTAGCGGGGGAGGGCACCGGGGAGCTGTTTTTT. Full variable domain (remainder filled in from reference TRBV7-8 and TRBJ2-2): GAGVSQSPRYKVAKRGQDVALRCDPISGHVSLFWYQQALGQGPEFLTYFQNEAQLDKSGLPSDRFFAERPEGSVSTLKIQRTQQEDSAVYLCASSLAGEGTGELFFGEGSRLTVL.

As regards this clonotype: A much larger clone is a single base away; this may be a read error. The chain links TRBV7-8 to TRBJ2-3, with 8 bases fitting TRBD2. The trim removed 4 bases at V and 2 bases at J, leaving 11 bases unmatched. Germline loops: CDR1 SGHVS, CDR2 FQNEAQ. This CDR3 region has 17 residues. CDR3 in amino acids: CASSWGTRGGDTDTQYF. The CDR3 DNA reads TGTGCCAGCAGCTGGGGGACTAGAGGGGGGGACACAGATACGCAGTATTTT.

This clonotype was recorded at least ten times. The V call is TRBV29-1, the J call TRBJ2-7; the match to TRBD2 covers 9 bases. The V gene end was trimmed by 7 bases and the J gene end by 5 bases; junction bases not matched to a gene: 15. This CDR3 comprises 15 residues. CDR1 is SQVTM and CDR2 is ANQGSEA in the germline V gene. CDR3 in DNA: TGCAGCGCCCAGCGGGGGGCTAACGGCCCGGACGAGCAGTACTTC. It yields the protein CSAQRGANGPDEQYF.

This rearrangement joins TRBV7-9 to TRBJ1-1; a possible D gene is TRBD1 (5 bases). This CDR3 has 16 residues. The V end lost 5 bases, the J end lost 4 bases, and 20 bases lay between the germline ends. Germline-derived CDR1 and CDR2 are SEHNR and FQNEAQ (reference sequence). The CDR3 nucleotides are TGTGCCAGCAGCACCCAGAGAACGGTGGGGGGCACTGAAGCTTTCTTT. This sequence encodes CASSTQRTVGGTEAFF.